This TCR beta chain is drawn from a study of T cell changes during pregnancy in multiple sclerosis. Method: immunoSEQ multiplex PCR; TCRdb's copy keeps in-frame clones and lacks some. Of tens of thousands of clones detected, around 92% appear once; the ten largest clones hold about 8.5%. Trimming left V 3 bases short and J 6 bases short, with 31 bases between. CDR3 length: 20 residues. CDR1 and CDR2 (germline): MNHNS, SASEGT. Here the sequenced sample was CD8+ T cells from peripheral blood mononuclear cells, taken in the third trimester of pregnancy. The receptor comes from a female donor with multiple sclerosis, enrolled in a pregnancy study. The V and J genes are TRBV6-1 and TRBJ2-3, with D perhaps matching TRBD2 (5 bases). This CDR3 is CASSDLGPFRVDFSTDTQYF. DNA of the CDR3: TGTGCCAGCAGTGACTTAGGCCCCTTCCGAGTGGACTTCTCTACGGATACGCAGTATTTT.